This passage covers 20 T cell receptor beta chains from one sample sequenced in a study of blood T cell repertoires in COVID-19. TCRdb's copy holds only in-frame clones and misses some; the assay was immunoSEQ multiplex PCR. The sample lists over 400,000 clones, around 86% occurring once. Sequencing was performed on peripheral blood. The receptors were sampled from a woman in her 30s with active or convalescent COVID-19.

CDR3 loop: CASRDRGDTGELFF. Here the CDR3 DNA reads TGTGCCAGCAGGGACAGGGGTGACACCGGGGAGCTGTTTTTT. The J gene is TRBJ2-2, the V gene TRBV13; the match to TRBD1 covers 9 bases. Germline V CDR1 and CDR2: PRHDT, FYEKMQ (reference sequence). V lost 6 bases, J lost 3 bases, and 2 bases stayed unmatched. CDR3 length: 14 residues.

The genes are TRBV6-2 or TRBV6-3 and TRBJ1-1; unclear D gene. CDR1 and CDR2 from the germline V gene are MNHEY and SVGEGT. This CDR3 comprises 16 residues. Between the trimmed V and J ends, which lost 2 bases and 2 bases, there was a span of 15 bases. Here the CDR3 reads CASSYRQAGVNTEAFF. In DNA, the CDR3 is TGTGCCAGCAGTTACCGGCAGGCGGGCGTTAACACTGAAGCTTTCTTT.

The gene calls are TRBV6-5 and TRBJ1-1, with D possibly TRBD1 on 5 matching bases. Between the trimmed V and J ends, which lost 8 bases and 4 bases, there was a span of 17 bases. There are 14 residues in the CDR3. CDR1 and CDR2 from the germline V gene are MNHEY and SVGAGI. The CDR3 sequence: CASVGVLRSTEAFF. The CDR3 nucleotides read TGTGCCAGCGTAGGGGTTTTAAGAAGCACTGAAGCTTTCTTT.

The V call is TRBV19, the J call TRBJ1-1; 7 bases match TRBD1. There are 14 residues in the CDR3. Germline V gives CDR1 LNHDA, CDR2 SQIVND (reference sequence). J was trimmed by 3 bases and V by 3 bases; bases with no gene match: 4. The CDR3 here is CASSIGGGYTEAFF. CDR3 nucleotides: TGTGCCAGTAGTATTGGAGGGGGCTACACTGAAGCTTTCTTT.

The V and J genes are TRBV7-9 and TRBJ1-2; D is possibly TRBD1 (6 bases). The V end was cut by 2 bases, the J end by 7 bases, with 17 bases between. CDR3 length equals 15 residues. CDR1 SEHNR and CDR2 FQNEAQ come from the germline V gene (reference sequence). In DNA form, the CDR3 reads TGTGCCAGCAGCTTACTCGTACAGGGCCCCTCTGGCTACACCTTC. The encoded protein is CASSLLVQGPSGYTF.

Notes on this clone: Since a much larger clone is just one base distant, this may be a read error. The chain is built from TRBV7-9 and TRBJ2-3; the match to TRBD1 covers 7 bases. Trimming cost V 5 bases and J 3 bases; bases outside gene matches: 2. Germline lookup yields CDR1 SEHNR and CDR2 FQNEAQ (reference sequence). The CDR3 is 13 amino acids. As DNA, the CDR3 is TGTGCCAGCAGCAGACAGGGAACAGATACGCAGTATTTT. This gives the protein CASSRQGTDTQYF. Filled out from reference TRBV7-9 and TRBJ2-3, the complete variable domain reads DTGVSQNPRHKITKRGQNVTFRCDPISEHNRLYWYRQTLGQGPEFLTYFQNEAQLEKSRLLSDRFSAERPKGSFSTLEIQRTEQGDSAMYLCASSRQGTDTQYFGPGTRLTVL.

This clone appeared a single time. The V call is TRBV9, the J call TRBJ2-5; 8 bases line up with TRBD2. J lost 4 bases, V lost 3 bases, and 5 bases had no gene match. Germline loops: CDR1 SGDLS, CDR2 YYNGEE. The CDR3 has 14 residues. The chain's CDR3 is CASSEAGGAETQYF. In nucleotides, the CDR3 is TGTGCCAGCAGCGAGGCCGGGGGGGCAGAGACCCAGTACTTC.

V usage is TRBV9 and J usage is TRBJ1-1; D is undetermined. The germline V gene encodes CDR1 SGDLS and CDR2 YYNGEE. With 3 bases removed from V and 8 bases from J, the gap between germline ends came to 11 bases. This CDR3 has 12 residues. The CDR3 region has the DNA TGTGCCAGCAGCGGCAGGAAATTGGAAGCTTTCTTT. This codes for CASSGRKLEAFF.

The chain uses TRBV6-5 and TRBJ2-7; D not certain. Germline lookup yields CDR1 MNHEY and CDR2 SVGAGI. The CDR3 loop spans 14 amino acids. The V end was cut by 10 bases, the J end by 0 bases, with 16 bases between. Written as DNA, the CDR3 is TGTGCCACCTCCGAACTTCGGAGCTCCTACGAGCAGTACTTC. Translated: CATSELRSSYEQYF.

The chain uses TRBV4-1 and TRBJ2-3; 8 bases map to TRBD1. The CDR3 totals 16 residues. CDR1 is MGHRA, CDR2 YSYEKL, per germline. J was trimmed by 2 bases and V by 3 bases; bases with no gene match: 7. The CDR3, as DNA: TGCGCCAGCAGCCAGGTACAGGGGGAGTTCACAGATACGCAGTATTTT. Encoded protein: CASSQVQGEFTDTQYF.

J is TRBJ1-2 and V is TRBV24-1, with 7 positions matching TRBD1. The length of the CDR3 is 13 residues. Trimming at V came to 4 bases and at J to 6 bases, leaving 4 bases not matched to a gene. The germline CDR1 and CDR2 sequences are KGHDR and SFDVKD. Written as DNA, the CDR3 is TGTGCCACCAGTGACCGACAGGGTAATGGCTACACCTTC. Protein product: CATSDRQGNGYTF.

The chain employs TRBV6-5 and TRBJ1-1, with TRBD1 matching over 10 bases. This CDR3 has 14 amino acids. Per germline, CDR1 MNHEY and CDR2 SVGAGI. J lost 11 bases, V lost 0 bases, and 6 bases had no gene match. CDR3 region: CASSYSGTGESAFF. For the CDR3, the DNA is TGTGCCAGCAGTTACTCAGGGACAGGGGAATCGGCTTTCTTT.

The V gene is TRBV9, the J gene TRBJ2-2; possible D gene TRBD2, 5 bases. Trimming left V 4 bases short and J 5 bases short, with 15 bases between. Germline CDR1 reads SGDLS; CDR2 reads YYNGEE. The CDR3 spans 15 residues. The CDR3: CASSPTASGTGELFF. The CDR3 coding sequence is TGTGCCAGCAGCCCGACCGCCTCGGGGACCGGGGAGCTGTTTTTT.

V is TRBV10-1 and J is TRBJ2-7; tentatively, D is TRBD2 (5 bases). V lost 0 bases and J lost 2, with 14 bases in between. Germline V lookup: CDR1 WNHNN, CDR2 SYGVQD (reference sequence). CDR3 length: 16 residues. The DNA of the CDR3 is TGCGCCAGCAGTGAGTCCGGGAAGGGCAGAGCCTACGAGCAGTACTTC. This encodes CASSESGKGRAYEQYF.

The J gene is TRBJ2-1, the V gene TRBV5-6; 9 bases align to TRBD2. This CDR3 spans 13 amino acids. With V trimmed by 7 bases and J by 2 bases, 1 base remained unmatched. Per the germline V gene, CDR1 is SGHDT and CDR2 is YYEEEE. The CDR3 region has the DNA TGTGCCAGCCGCGGGAGGGCCTACAATGAGCAGTTCTTC. Amino acid sequence: CASRGRAYNEQFF.

The chain couples TRBV5-1 to TRBJ2-3; no clear D gene. In germline, CDR1 is SGHRS, CDR2 YFSETQ. V shed 10 bases and J shed 2 bases, with 8 bases lying between them. This CDR3 has 11 amino acids. CDR3 loop: CAVADTDTQYF. In DNA form, the CDR3 reads TGCGCCGTGGCAGACACAGATACGCAGTATTTT.

This clone was observed once. The chain recombines TRBV7-6 with TRBJ2-2, with TRBD2 matching over 15 bases. The CDR3 length is 17 residues. V trimming: 5 bases; J trimming: 5 bases; junction bases outside the gene matches: 6. In germline, CDR1 is SGHVS, CDR2 FNYEAQ. The CDR3 sequence: CASSLGLAGGKTGELFF. The CDR3, as DNA: TGTGCCAGCAGCCTTGGACTAGCGGGGGGGAAGACCGGGGAGCTGTTTTTT. The entire variable domain, with the rest obtained from reference TRBV7-6 and TRBJ2-2, is as follows: GAGVSQSPRYKVTKRGQDVALRCDPISGHVSLYWYRQALGQGPEFLTYFNYEAQQDKSGLPNDRFSAERPEGSISTLTIQRTEQRDSAMYRCASSLGLAGGKTGELFFGEGSRLTVL.

The rearrangement joins TRBV18 to TRBJ1-2; possibly TRBD1 for D (5 bases). Germline lookup yields CDR1 KGHSH and CDR2 LQKENI. Trimming pared 2 bases from V and 4 bases from J, leaving 14 bases between. CDR3 size: 15 residues. In DNA form, the CDR3 reads TGTGCCAGCTCACCAATTTTACAGGTTTCCTATGGCTACACCTTC. Translation gives CASSPILQVSYGYTF. Based on the CDR3 plus reference TRBV18 and TRBJ1-2, the full variable domain is NAGVMQNPRHLVRRRGQEARLRCSPMKGHSHVYWYRQLPEEGLKFMVYLQKENIIDESGMPKERFSAEFPKEGPSILRIQQVVRGDSAAYFCASSPILQVSYGYTFGSGTRLTVV.

The chain links TRBV27 to TRBJ2-7, with a possible D match to TRBD1 (5 bases). The V gene's germline CDR1 is MNHEY and CDR2 SMNVEV (reference sequence). The CDR3 loop spans 14 amino acids. V lost 1 base and J 5 bases, leaving 12 bases between the germline ends. This chain's CDR3 is CASSLFPRADEQYF. The CDR3 bases are TGTGCCAGCAGTTTATTTCCCAGGGCGGACGAGCAGTACTTC.

This rearrangement joins TRBV27 to TRBJ2-1; TRBD1 matches 7 bases. Trimming removed 5 bases from V and 8 bases from J; junction bases left unmatched: 12. CDR3 length: 15 residues. In germline, CDR1 is MNHEY, CDR2 SMNVEV (reference sequence). The CDR3: CASSDPTGFLDEQFF. The DNA for the CDR3 is TGTGCCAGCAGTGACCCGACAGGGTTTTTGGATGAGCAGTTCTTC.